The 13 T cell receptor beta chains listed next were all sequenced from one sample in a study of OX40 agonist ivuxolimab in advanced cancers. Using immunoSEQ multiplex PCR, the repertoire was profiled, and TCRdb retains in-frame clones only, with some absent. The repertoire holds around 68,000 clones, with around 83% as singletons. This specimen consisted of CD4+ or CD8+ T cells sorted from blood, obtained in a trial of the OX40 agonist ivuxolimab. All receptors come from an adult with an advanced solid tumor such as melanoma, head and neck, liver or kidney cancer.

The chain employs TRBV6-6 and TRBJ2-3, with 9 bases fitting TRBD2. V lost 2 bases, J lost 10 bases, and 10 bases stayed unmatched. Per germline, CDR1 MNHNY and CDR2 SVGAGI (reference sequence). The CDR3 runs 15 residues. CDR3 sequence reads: CASSYPAGGAGPQYF. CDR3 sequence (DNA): TGTGCCAGCAGTTACCCGGCGGGAGGGGCCGGGCCGCAGTATTTT.

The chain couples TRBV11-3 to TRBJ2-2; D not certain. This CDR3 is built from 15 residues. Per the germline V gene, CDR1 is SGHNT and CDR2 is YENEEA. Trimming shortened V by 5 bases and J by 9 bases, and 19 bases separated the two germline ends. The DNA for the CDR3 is TGTGCCAGCAGCCAGAACGGACCAGCTTCTAGGGAGCTGTTTTTT. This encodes CASSQNGPASRELFF.

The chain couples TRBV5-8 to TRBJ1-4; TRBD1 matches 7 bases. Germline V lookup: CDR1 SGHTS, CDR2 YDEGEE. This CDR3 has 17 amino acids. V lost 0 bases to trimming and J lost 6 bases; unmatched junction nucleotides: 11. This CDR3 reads CASSLGASQGMDEKLFF. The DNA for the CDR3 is TGTGCCAGCAGCTTGGGGGCGTCACAGGGGATGGATGAAAAACTGTTTTTT.

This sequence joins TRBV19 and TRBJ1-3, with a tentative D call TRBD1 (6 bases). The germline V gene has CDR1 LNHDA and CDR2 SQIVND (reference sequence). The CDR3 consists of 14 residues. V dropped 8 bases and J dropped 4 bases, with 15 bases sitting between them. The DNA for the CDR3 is TGTGCCAGTGGACCGGGACAAAGGGGAAACACCATATATTTT. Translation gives CASGPGQRGNTIYF.

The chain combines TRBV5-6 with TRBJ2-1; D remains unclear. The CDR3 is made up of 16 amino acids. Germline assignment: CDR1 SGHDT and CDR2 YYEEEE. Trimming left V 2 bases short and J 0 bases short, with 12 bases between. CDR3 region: CASSFFATHSYNEQFF. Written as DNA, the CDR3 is TGTGCCAGCAGCTTTTTTGCAACTCACTCCTACAATGAGCAGTTCTTC.

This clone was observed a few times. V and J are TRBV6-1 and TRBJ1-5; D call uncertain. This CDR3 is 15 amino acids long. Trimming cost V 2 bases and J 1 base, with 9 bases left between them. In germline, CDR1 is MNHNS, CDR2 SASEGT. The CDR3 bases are TGTGCCAGCAGTGAAATTGGGCGGAGCAATCAGCCCCAGCATTTT. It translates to CASSEIGRSNQPQHF.

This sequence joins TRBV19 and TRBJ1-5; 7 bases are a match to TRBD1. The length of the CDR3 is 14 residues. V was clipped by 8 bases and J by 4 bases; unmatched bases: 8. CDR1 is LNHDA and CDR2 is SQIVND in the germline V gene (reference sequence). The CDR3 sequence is CASHSRGGNQPQHF. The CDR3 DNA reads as TGTGCCAGTCATTCCAGGGGGGGGAATCAGCCCCAGCATTTT.

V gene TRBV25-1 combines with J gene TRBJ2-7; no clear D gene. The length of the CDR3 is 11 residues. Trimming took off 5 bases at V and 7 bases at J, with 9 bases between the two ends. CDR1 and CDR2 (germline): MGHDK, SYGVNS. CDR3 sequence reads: CASSYRMEQYF. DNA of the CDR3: TGTGCCAGCAGTTATCGCATGGAGCAGTACTTC.

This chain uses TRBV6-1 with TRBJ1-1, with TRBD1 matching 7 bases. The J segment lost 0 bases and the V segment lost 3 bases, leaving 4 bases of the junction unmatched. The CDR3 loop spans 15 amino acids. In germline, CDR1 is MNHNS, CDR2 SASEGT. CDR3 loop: CASSDPGQMNTEAFF. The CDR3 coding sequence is TGTGCCAGCAGTGACCCGGGACAGATGAACACTGAAGCTTTCTTT.

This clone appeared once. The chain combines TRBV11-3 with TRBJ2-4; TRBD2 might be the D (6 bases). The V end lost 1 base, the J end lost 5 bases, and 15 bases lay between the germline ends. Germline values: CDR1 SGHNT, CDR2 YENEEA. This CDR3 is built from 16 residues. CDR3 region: CASSLGPAGLQNIQYF. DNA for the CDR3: TGTGCCAGCAGCTTAGGGCCCGCCGGACTACAAAACATTCAGTACTTC.

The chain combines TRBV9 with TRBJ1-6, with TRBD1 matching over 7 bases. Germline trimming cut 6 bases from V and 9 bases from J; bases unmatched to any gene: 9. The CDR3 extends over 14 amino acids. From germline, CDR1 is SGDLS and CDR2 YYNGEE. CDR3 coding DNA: TGTGCCAGCACCCTGGGACAGTTCCCTTCACCCCTCCACTTT. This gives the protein CASTLGQFPSPLHF.

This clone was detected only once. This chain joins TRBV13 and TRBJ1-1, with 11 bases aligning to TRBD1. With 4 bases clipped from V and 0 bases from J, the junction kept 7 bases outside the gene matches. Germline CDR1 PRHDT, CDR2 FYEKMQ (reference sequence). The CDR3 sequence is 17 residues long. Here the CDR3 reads CASSSRTGGDLNTEAFF. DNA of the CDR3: TGTGCCAGCAGCTCCCGGACAGGGGGCGATCTGAACACTGAAGCTTTCTTT.

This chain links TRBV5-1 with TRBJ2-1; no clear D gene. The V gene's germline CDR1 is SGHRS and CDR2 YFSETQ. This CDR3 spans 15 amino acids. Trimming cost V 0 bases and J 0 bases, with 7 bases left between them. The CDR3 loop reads CASSLASVSYNEQFF. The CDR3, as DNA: TGCGCCAGCAGCTTGGCCTCCGTCTCCTACAATGAGCAGTTCTTC.